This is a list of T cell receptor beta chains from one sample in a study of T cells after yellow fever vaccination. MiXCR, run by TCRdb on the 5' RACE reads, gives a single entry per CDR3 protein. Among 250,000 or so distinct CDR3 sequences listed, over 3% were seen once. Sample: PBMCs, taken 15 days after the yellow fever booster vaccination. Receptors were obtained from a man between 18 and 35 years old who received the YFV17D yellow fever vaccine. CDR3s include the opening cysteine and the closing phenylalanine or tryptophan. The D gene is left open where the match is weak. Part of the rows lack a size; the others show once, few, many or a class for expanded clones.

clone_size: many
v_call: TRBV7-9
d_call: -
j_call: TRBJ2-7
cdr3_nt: TGTGCCAGCAGCTTAGGTTTCCCCTACGAGCAGTACTTC
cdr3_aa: CASSLGFPYEQYF

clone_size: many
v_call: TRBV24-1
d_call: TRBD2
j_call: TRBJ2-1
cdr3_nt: TGTGCCACCAGTGACCAGACTAGCGGGGGGTACAATGAGCAGTTCTTC
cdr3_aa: CATSDQTSGGYNEQFF

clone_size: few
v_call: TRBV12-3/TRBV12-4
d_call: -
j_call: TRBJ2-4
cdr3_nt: TGTGCCAGCAGTCGGGGACTAGCCAAAAACATTCAGTACTTC
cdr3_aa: CASSRGLAKNIQYF

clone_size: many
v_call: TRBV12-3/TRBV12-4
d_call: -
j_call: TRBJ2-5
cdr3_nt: TGTGCCAGCAGTTTTACCCAAAGGGAGACCCAGTACTTC
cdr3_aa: CASSFTQRETQYF

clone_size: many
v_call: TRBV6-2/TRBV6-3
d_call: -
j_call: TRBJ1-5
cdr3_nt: TGTGCCAGCAGTTACAGGGAGGGCGGTCAGCCCCAGCATTTT
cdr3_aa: CASSYREGGQPQHF

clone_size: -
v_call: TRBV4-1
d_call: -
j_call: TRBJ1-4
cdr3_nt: TGCGCCAGCAACCAACACCCTACTTCTAATGAAAAACTGTTTTTT
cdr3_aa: CASNQHPTSNEKLFF

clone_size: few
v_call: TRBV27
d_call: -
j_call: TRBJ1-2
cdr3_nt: TGTGCCAGCTCACGAGGGGGTTGGGCTCCCTACACCTTC
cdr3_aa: CASSRGGWAPYTF

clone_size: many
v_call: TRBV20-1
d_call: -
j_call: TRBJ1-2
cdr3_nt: TGCAGTGCTAGAGATATGGTGGACGGCTACACCTTC
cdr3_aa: CSARDMVDGYTF

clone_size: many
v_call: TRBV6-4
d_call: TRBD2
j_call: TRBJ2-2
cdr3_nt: TGTGCCAGCAGTGACTCAACAAGCGGGGGAACCGGGGAGCTGTTTTTT
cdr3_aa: CASSDSTSGGTGELFF

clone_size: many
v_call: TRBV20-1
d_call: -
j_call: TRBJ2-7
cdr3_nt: TGCAGTGCTGGGAGGCAGAACGAGCAGTACTTC
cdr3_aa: CSAGRQNEQYF

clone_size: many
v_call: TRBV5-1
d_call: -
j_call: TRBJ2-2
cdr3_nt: TGCGCCAGCAGCCCCACTGTAGTCCGGGGATATACCGGGGAGCTGTTTTTT
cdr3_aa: CASSPTVVRGYTGELFF

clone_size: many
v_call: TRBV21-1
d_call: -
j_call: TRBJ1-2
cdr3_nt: TGTGCCAGCGTGCCTTTTTTTTGCCGGCCCTTGAGGTATGGCTACACCTTC
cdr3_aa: CASVPFFCRPLRYGYTF

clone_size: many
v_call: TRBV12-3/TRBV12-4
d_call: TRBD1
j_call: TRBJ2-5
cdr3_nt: TGTGCCAGCAGAGACAGGGGGCAAGAGACCCAGTACTTC
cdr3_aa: CASRDRGQETQYF

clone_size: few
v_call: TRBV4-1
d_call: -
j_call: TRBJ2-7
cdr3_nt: TGCGCCAGCAGCCAAGATTCCCGCCAGGTCTACGAGCAGTACTTC
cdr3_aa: CASSQDSRQVYEQYF

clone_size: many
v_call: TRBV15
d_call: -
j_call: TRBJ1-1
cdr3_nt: TGTGCCACCAGCATAACTCAGGGGAGGAACACTGAAGCTTTCTTT
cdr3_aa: CATSITQGRNTEAFF

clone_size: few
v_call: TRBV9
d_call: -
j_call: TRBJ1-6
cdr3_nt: TGTGCCAGCAGCGTAGGGGAGACCCTATTTTCACCCCTCCACTTT
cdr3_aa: CASSVGETLFSPLHF

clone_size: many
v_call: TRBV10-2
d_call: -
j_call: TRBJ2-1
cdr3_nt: TGCGCCAGTGGACCATCGAGCGGCTACAATGAGCAGTTCTTC
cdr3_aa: CASGPSSGYNEQFF

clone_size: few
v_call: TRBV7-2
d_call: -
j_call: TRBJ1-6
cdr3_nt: TGTGCCAGCAGTGTACTGAGCTCCTATAATTCACCCCTCCACTTT
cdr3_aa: CASSVLSSYNSPLHF

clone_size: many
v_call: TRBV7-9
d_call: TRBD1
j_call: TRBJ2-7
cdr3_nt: TGTGCCAGCAGCTTGCCAGACAGGGACCCATACGAGCAGTACTTC
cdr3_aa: CASSLPDRDPYEQYF

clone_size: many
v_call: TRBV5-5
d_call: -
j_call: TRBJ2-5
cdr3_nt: TGTGCCAGCAGCCCTGGGATGACGGAGACCCAGTACTTC
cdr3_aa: CASSPGMTETQYF